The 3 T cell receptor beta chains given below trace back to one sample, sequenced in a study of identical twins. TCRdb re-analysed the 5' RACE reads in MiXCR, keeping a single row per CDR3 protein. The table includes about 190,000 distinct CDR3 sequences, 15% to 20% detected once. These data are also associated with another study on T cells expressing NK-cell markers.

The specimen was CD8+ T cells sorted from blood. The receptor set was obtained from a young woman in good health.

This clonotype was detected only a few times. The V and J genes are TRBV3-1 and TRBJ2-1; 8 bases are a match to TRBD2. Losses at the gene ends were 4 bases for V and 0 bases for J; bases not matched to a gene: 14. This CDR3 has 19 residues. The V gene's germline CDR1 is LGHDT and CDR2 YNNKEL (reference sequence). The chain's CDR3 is CASSPPLTGGGSSYNEQFF. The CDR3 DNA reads TGTGCCAGCAGCCCCCCCCTTACCGGGGGGGGAAGCTCCTACAATGAGCAGTTCTTC.

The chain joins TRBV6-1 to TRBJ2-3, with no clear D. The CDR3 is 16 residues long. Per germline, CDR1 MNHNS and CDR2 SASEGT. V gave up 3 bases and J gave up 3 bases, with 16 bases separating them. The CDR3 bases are TGTGCCAGCAGTGACCAACAGCCAGGCCTGACAGATACGCAGTATTTT. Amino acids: CASSDQQPGLTDTQYF.

The CDR3 sequence: CSARDREEPEGSYEQYF. In nucleotides, the CDR3 is TGCAGCGCCCGGGACAGGGAGGAACCCGAGGGCTCCTACGAGCAGTACTTC. This chain links TRBV29-1 with TRBJ2-7; 9 positions match TRBD1. From germline, CDR1 is SQVTM and CDR2 ANQGSEA. The CDR3 is 17 residues long. Losses at the gene ends were 7 bases for V and 0 bases for J; bases not matched to a gene: 16.